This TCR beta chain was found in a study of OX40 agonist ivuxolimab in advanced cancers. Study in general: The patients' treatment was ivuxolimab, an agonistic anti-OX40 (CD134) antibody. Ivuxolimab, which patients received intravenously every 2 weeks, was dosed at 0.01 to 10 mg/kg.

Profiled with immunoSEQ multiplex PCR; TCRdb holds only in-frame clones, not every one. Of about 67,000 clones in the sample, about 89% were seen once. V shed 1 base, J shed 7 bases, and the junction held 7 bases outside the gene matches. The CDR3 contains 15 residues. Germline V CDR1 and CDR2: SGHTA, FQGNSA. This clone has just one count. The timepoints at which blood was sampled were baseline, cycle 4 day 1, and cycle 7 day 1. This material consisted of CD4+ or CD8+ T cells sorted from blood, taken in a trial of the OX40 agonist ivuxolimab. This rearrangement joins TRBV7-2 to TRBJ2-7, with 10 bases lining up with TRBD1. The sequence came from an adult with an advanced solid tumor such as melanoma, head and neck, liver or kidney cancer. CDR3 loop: CASSLEGTGAGEQYF. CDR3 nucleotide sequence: TGTGCCAGCAGCTTAGAGGGGACAGGGGCAGGAGAGCAGTACTTC.